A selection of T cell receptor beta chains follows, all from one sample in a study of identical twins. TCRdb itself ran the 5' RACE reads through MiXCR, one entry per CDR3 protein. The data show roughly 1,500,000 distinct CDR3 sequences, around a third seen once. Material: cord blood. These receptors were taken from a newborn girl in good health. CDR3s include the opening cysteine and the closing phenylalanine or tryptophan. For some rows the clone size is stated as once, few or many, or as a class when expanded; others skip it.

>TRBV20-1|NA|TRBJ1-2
CSARDRGRSNYGYTF
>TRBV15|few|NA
CATSADRGYGETQYF
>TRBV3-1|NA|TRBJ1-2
CASSQDPDRVYGYTF
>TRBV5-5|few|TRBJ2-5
CASSLKEGRETQYF
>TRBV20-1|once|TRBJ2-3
CSARSGGPYTDTQYF
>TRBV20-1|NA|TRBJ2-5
CSARDYRGQETQYF
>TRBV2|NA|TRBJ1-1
CASSPPPTVMGTEAFF
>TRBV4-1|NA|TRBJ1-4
CASSRTGEDEKLFF
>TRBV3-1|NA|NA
CASSQTSEQYF
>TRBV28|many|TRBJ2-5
CASSLITAETQYF
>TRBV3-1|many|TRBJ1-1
CASSRQGTEAFF
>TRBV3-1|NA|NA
CASSQKGGVYEQYF
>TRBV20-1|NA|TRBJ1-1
CSAQERQEAFF
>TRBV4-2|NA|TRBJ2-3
CASSQDAGGAADTQYF
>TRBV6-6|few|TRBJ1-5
CASSYGDETRNQPQHF
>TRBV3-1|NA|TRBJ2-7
CASSQDLGAYEQYF
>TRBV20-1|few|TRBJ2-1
CSASSGVGFPYNEQFF
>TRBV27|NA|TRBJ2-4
CASSFGRAGEQYF
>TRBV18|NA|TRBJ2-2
CASSPRGAANTGELFF
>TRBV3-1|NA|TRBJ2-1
CASSMGLASSYNEQFF
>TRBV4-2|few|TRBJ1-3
CASSQDLIVSLSGNTIYF
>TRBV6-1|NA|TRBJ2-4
CASSHTGFLAKNILYF